The rows below give T cell receptor beta chains drawn from one sample of a study of beta chain features in type 1 diabetes. TCRdb's table, derived via immunoSEQ multiplex PCR, lists solely in-frame clones and lacks some. Of about 260,000 clones listed, around 22% are singletons. What was sequenced was naive CD4+ T cells from blood. The receptors derive from a woman aged 25 to 45 with type 1 diabetes. CDR3s include the opening cysteine and the closing phenylalanine or tryptophan. The D gene is left open where the match is weak. A clone size is listed for some rows: how often the clone was seen (once, few, many), or a class if it is expanded.

j_gene: TRBJ1-2
len: 14
v_gene: TRBV9
d_gene: -
abundance: -
CDR3aa: CASSVGNPGYGYTF
CDR3nt: TGTGCCAGCAGCGTAGGGAACCCAGGGTATGGCTACACCTTC

j_gene: TRBJ2-5
len: 14
v_gene: TRBV15
d_gene: TRBD1
abundance: few
CDR3aa: CATSRGDRKETQYF
CDR3nt: TGTGCCACCAGCAGGGGGGACAGAAAAGAGACCCAGTACTTC

j_gene: TRBJ2-1
len: 17
v_gene: TRBV6-4
d_gene: TRBD2
abundance: few
CDR3aa: CASNPSFGTSGHNEQFF
CDR3nt: TGTGCCAGCAACCCTTCCTTCGGGACTAGCGGACACAATGAGCAGTTCTTC

j_gene: TRBJ2-3
len: 17
v_gene: TRBV7-3
d_gene: -
abundance: -
CDR3aa: CASSPHPSRRVADTQYF
CDR3nt: TGTGCCAGCAGCCCTCACCCTAGCAGAAGGGTTGCAGATACGCAGTATTTT

j_gene: TRBJ1-1
len: 11
v_gene: TRBV28
d_gene: -
abundance: few
CDR3aa: CASHKNTEAFF
CDR3nt: TGTGCCAGTCACAAGAACACTGAAGCTTTCTTT

j_gene: TRBJ1-4
len: 13
v_gene: TRBV25-1
d_gene: TRBD1
abundance: few
CDR3aa: CASLDRGNEKLFF
CDR3nt: TGTGCCAGCTTAGACAGGGGTAATGAAAAACTGTTTTTT

j_gene: TRBJ1-1
len: 13
v_gene: TRBV29-1
d_gene: -
abundance: -
CDR3aa: CSTWGGGVTEAFF
CDR3nt: TGCAGCACCTGGGGGGGAGGGGTCACTGAAGCTTTCTTT

j_gene: TRBJ2-2
len: 16
v_gene: TRBV2
d_gene: TRBD2
abundance: -
CDR3aa: CASSEFLAGNTGELFF
CDR3nt: TGTGCCAGCAGTGAATTCCTAGCGGGGAACACCGGGGAGCTGTTTTTT

j_gene: TRBJ2-7
len: 16
v_gene: TRBV14
d_gene: -
abundance: -
CDR3aa: CASSPQGAGRSYEQYF
CDR3nt: TGTGCCAGCAGCCCCCAAGGGGCTGGAAGATCCTACGAGCAGTACTTC

j_gene: TRBJ2-7
len: 12
v_gene: TRBV7-9
d_gene: -
abundance: few
CDR3aa: CASSFEFYEQYF
CDR3nt: TGTGCCAGCAGCTTTGAGTTCTACGAGCAGTACTTC

j_gene: TRBJ1-1
len: 13
v_gene: TRBV6-1
d_gene: TRBD1
abundance: -
CDR3aa: CASRAGGYTEAFF
CDR3nt: TGTGCCAGCAGGGCAGGGGGGTACACTGAAGCTTTCTTT

j_gene: TRBJ2-5
len: 14
v_gene: TRBV5-1
d_gene: -
abundance: -
CDR3aa: CASSLSSGFETQYF
CDR3nt: TGCGCCAGCAGCTTGTCGTCCGGGTTCGAGACCCAGTACTTC

j_gene: TRBJ2-1
len: 16
v_gene: TRBV29-1
d_gene: -
abundance: few
CDR3aa: CSVGPRLRARDNEQFF
CDR3nt: TGCAGCGTTGGACCCCGACTCAGGGCACGGGACAATGAGCAGTTCTTC

j_gene: TRBJ1-2
len: 14
v_gene: TRBV5-4
d_gene: -
abundance: few
CDR3aa: CASSSPSGVYGYTF
CDR3nt: TGTGCCAGCAGCTCCCCCTCGGGGGTCTATGGCTACACCTTC

j_gene: TRBJ2-4
len: 15
v_gene: TRBV27
d_gene: -
abundance: -
CDR3aa: CASRTGGVAKNIQYF
CDR3nt: TGTGCCAGCAGAACAGGGGGGGTAGCCAAAAACATTCAGTACTTC

j_gene: TRBJ1-2
len: 14
v_gene: TRBV5-1
d_gene: -
abundance: -
CDR3aa: CASRFNSYHYGYTF
CDR3nt: TGCGCCAGCAGATTTAACTCGTACCACTATGGCTACACCTTC

j_gene: TRBJ2-5
len: 16
v_gene: TRBV6-1
d_gene: TRBD2
abundance: -
CDR3aa: CASSGTSGNWGETQYF
CDR3nt: TGTGCCAGCAGTGGGACTAGCGGGAATTGGGGAGAGACCCAGTACTTC

j_gene: TRBJ2-5
len: 15
v_gene: TRBV7-9
d_gene: TRBD1
abundance: -
CDR3aa: CASSRPGQGQETQYF
CDR3nt: TGTGCCAGCAGCCGACCTGGACAGGGACAAGAGACCCAGTACTTC

j_gene: TRBJ1-1
len: 11
v_gene: TRBV28
d_gene: TRBD1
abundance: -
CDR3aa: CASDRDRGAFF
CDR3nt: TGTGCCAGCGATCGGGACAGAGGAGCTTTCTTT

j_gene: TRBJ2-7
len: 14
v_gene: TRBV7-9
d_gene: -
abundance: -
CDR3aa: CASTQGRWLYEQYF
CDR3nt: TGTGCCAGCACCCAGGGAAGATGGCTCTACGAGCAGTACTTC

j_gene: TRBJ2-7
len: 15
v_gene: TRBV5-4
d_gene: TRBD2
abundance: -
CDR3aa: CASSSPGLDPYEQYF
CDR3nt: TGTGCCAGCAGCTCCCCGGGACTAGACCCCTACGAGCAGTACTTC

j_gene: TRBJ1-1
len: 12
v_gene: TRBV28
d_gene: -
abundance: -
CDR3aa: CASSLIRAEAFF
CDR3nt: TGTGCCAGCAGTTTAATCAGGGCTGAAGCTTTCTTT

j_gene: TRBJ2-2
len: 15
v_gene: TRBV9
d_gene: -
abundance: few
CDR3aa: CASSVAGSVTGELFF
CDR3nt: TGTGCCAGCAGCGTTGCGGGATCGGTCACCGGGGAGCTGTTTTTT

j_gene: TRBJ1-5
len: 14
v_gene: TRBV27
d_gene: -
abundance: few
CDR3aa: CASSQGVRNQPQHF
CDR3nt: TGTGCCAGCAGTCAAGGGGTACGAAATCAGCCCCAGCATTTT